The present entry profiles one TCR beta chain with its context. This sample is drawn from a study of shared clonotypes between healthy human individuals. Adults of Caucasian background living in Nashville, Tennessee made up all donors. Deep level was the assay's run setting. Study processing details: From ImmunoSEQ came sequences covering only the junction and carrying no quality scores, so filtering differed. Here immunoSEQ multiplex PCR was the method, and the copy in TCRdb shows in-frame clones only, minus some. V, J and clone size reflect that table, while D and trimming were determined from the DNA. The sample includes roughly 450,000 clones, around 74% of them seen just once. This TCR derives from a woman aged 40 to 55 in good health. Some clones in this sample may be carry-over from other donors' samples. Sample: PBMCs.

CDR3 DNA sequence: TGCGCCAGCAGCGGCGGGAGGGCCATAGATACGCAGTATTTT. It translates to CASSGGRAIDTQYF. This chain connects TRBV5-1 to TRBJ2-3; 9 bases align to TRBD2. V lost 4 bases and J lost 5; bases outside the gene matches: 5. Germline-derived CDR1 and CDR2 are SGHRS and YFSETQ. The CDR3 is 14 amino acids. The entire variable domain, with the rest obtained from reference TRBV5-1 and TRBJ2-3, is as follows: KAGVTQTPRYLIKTRGQQVTLSCSPISGHRSVSWYQQTPGQGLQFLFEYFSETQRNKGNFPGRFSGRQFSNSRSEMNVSTLELGDSALYLCASSGGRAIDTQYFGPGTRLTVL.